Listed below are T cell receptor beta chains from one sample, sequenced in a study of blood T cell repertoires in COVID-19. Sequencing used immunoSEQ multiplex PCR; TCRdb keeps in-frame clones, though not all of them. In the table there are some 150,000 clones, about nine tenths of which are singletons. The sample comprised peripheral blood. All receptors come from a human donor in a cohort sampled during active COVID-19. CDR3s include the opening cysteine and the closing phenylalanine or tryptophan. The order of the fields is J gene, V gene, D gene, clone size, CDR3 protein, CDR3 DNA. D genes are given only for firm matches. For some rows the clone size is stated as once, few or many, or as a class when expanded; others skip it.

j_call: TRBJ2-3
v_call: TRBV6-1
d_call: TRBD1
clone_size: -
cdr3_aa: CASSEGSTGGADTQYF
cdr3_nt: TGTGCCAGCAGTGAGGGGTCGACAGGGGGCGCCGATACGCAGTATTTT

j_call: TRBJ1-2
v_call: TRBV5-4
d_call: -
clone_size: -
cdr3_aa: CASSSQQAGRLGDGYTF
cdr3_nt: TGTGCCAGCAGCTCTCAACAGGCAGGGAGGCTCGGGGATGGCTACACCTTC

j_call: TRBJ1-2
v_call: TRBV20-1
d_call: -
clone_size: -
cdr3_aa: CSASPRTSSGDTF
cdr3_nt: TGCAGTGCTAGTCCACGGACGTCTTCGGGAGACACCTTC

j_call: TRBJ2-2
v_call: TRBV4-2
d_call: TRBD1
clone_size: -
cdr3_aa: CASSQGDRGGVGELFF
cdr3_nt: TGTGCCAGCAGCCAAGGAGACAGGGGAGGTGTCGGGGAGCTGTTTTTT

j_call: TRBJ1-3
v_call: TRBV9
d_call: TRBD1
clone_size: few
cdr3_aa: CASSRTGGNTIYF
cdr3_nt: TGTGCCAGCAGCCGGACAGGGGGAAACACCATATATTTT

j_call: TRBJ2-3
v_call: TRBV9
d_call: TRBD2
clone_size: -
cdr3_aa: CASSFPGGGSRTDTQYF
cdr3_nt: TGTGCCAGCAGCTTCCCCGGGGGGGGCAGTCGCACAGATACGCAGTATTTT

j_call: TRBJ1-5
v_call: TRBV12-5
d_call: TRBD1
clone_size: -
cdr3_aa: CASGSPGQGYQPQHF
cdr3_nt: TGTGCTAGTGGTTCGCCCGGACAGGGTTATCAGCCCCAGCATTTT

j_call: TRBJ1-1
v_call: TRBV4-1
d_call: -
clone_size: -
cdr3_aa: CASRGNLRGTEAFF
cdr3_nt: TGCGCCAGCAGGGGCAACTTGCGGGGGACTGAAGCTTTCTTT

j_call: TRBJ2-2
v_call: TRBV10-3
d_call: -
clone_size: once
cdr3_aa: CAISDRQNTGELFF
cdr3_nt: TGTGCCATCAGTGACAGGCAGAACACCGGGGAGCTGTTTTTT

j_call: TRBJ1-2
v_call: TRBV3-1/TRBV3-2
d_call: -
clone_size: -
cdr3_aa: CASSRLQGYGYTF
cdr3_nt: TGTGCCAGCAGCCGTCTGCAGGGCTATGGCTACACCTTC

j_call: TRBJ1-2
v_call: TRBV9
d_call: -
clone_size: -
cdr3_aa: CASSVAGEGVGYGYTF
cdr3_nt: TGTGCCAGCAGCGTAGCTGGAGAAGGAGTTGGGTATGGCTACACCTTC

j_call: TRBJ2-2
v_call: TRBV7-2
d_call: TRBD1
clone_size: -
cdr3_aa: CASSAGQGNAGELFF
cdr3_nt: TGTGCCAGCAGCGCCGGACAGGGGAATGCCGGGGAGCTGTTTTTT

j_call: TRBJ1-2
v_call: TRBV7-2
d_call: TRBD1
clone_size: -
cdr3_aa: CASSLYPPGQGAYGYTF
cdr3_nt: TGTGCCAGCAGCTTATATCCCCCGGGACAGGGGGCGTATGGCTACACCTTC

j_call: TRBJ1-1
v_call: TRBV7-3
d_call: -
clone_size: -
cdr3_aa: CASSLTPGDTEAFF
cdr3_nt: TGTGCCAGCAGCTTAACACCAGGGGACACTGAAGCTTTCTTT

j_call: TRBJ1-6
v_call: TRBV6-5
d_call: -
clone_size: -
cdr3_aa: CAVRTETSPLHF
cdr3_nt: TGTGCCGTCCGGACAGAGACCTCACCCCTCCACTTT

j_call: TRBJ1-2
v_call: TRBV6-1
d_call: TRBD1
clone_size: -
cdr3_aa: CASSEGTGNYGYTF
cdr3_nt: TGTGCCAGCAGTGAAGGGACAGGGAATTATGGCTACACCTTC

j_call: TRBJ2-2
v_call: TRBV9
d_call: -
clone_size: -
cdr3_aa: CASSLRTDTNTGELFF
cdr3_nt: TGTGCCAGCAGCCTAAGGACAGATACGAACACCGGGGAGCTGTTTTTT

j_call: TRBJ1-6
v_call: TRBV9
d_call: -
clone_size: -
cdr3_aa: CASSVGQAYNSPLHF
cdr3_nt: TGTGCCAGCAGCGTAGGACAGGCCTATAATTCACCCCTCCACTTT

j_call: TRBJ2-7
v_call: TRBV25-1
d_call: -
clone_size: once
cdr3_aa: CASEGRAYEQYF
cdr3_nt: TGTGCCAGCGAAGGCAGGGCGTACGAGCAGTACTTC

j_call: TRBJ1-3
v_call: TRBV5-5
d_call: -
clone_size: -
cdr3_aa: CASSQTVGNTIYF
cdr3_nt: TGTGCCAGCAGCCAGACAGTTGGAAACACCATATATTTT

j_call: TRBJ1-2
v_call: TRBV6-6
d_call: TRBD1
clone_size: -
cdr3_aa: CASSQGADYGYTF
cdr3_nt: TGTGCCAGCAGTCAGGGGGCTGACTATGGCTACACCTTC

j_call: TRBJ2-5
v_call: TRBV27
d_call: TRBD1
clone_size: -
cdr3_aa: CASSSITQGAFRETQYF
cdr3_nt: TGTGCCAGCAGTTCTATTACACAGGGGGCCTTTCGAGAGACCCAGTACTTC

j_call: TRBJ1-4
v_call: TRBV5-1
d_call: -
clone_size: -
cdr3_aa: CASSSNINEKLFF
cdr3_nt: TGCGCCAGCAGCTCAAACATTAATGAAAAACTGTTTTTT

j_call: TRBJ2-1
v_call: TRBV11-2
d_call: TRBD1
clone_size: -
cdr3_aa: CASSPNRDRGRTANNEQFF
cdr3_nt: TGTGCCAGCAGCCCTAACCGGGACAGGGGGCGCACGGCGAACAATGAGCAGTTCTTC

j_call: TRBJ2-3
v_call: TRBV7-3
d_call: TRBD2
clone_size: -
cdr3_aa: CASSEGLAGTQYF
cdr3_nt: TGTGCCAGCAGCGAAGGACTAGCGGGTACGCAGTATTTT

j_call: TRBJ2-6
v_call: TRBV5-5
d_call: TRBD1
clone_size: -
cdr3_aa: CASRQSGQVYPGANVLTF
cdr3_nt: TGTGCCAGCAGACAGTCGGGACAGGTCTACCCTGGGGCCAACGTCCTGACTTTC

j_call: TRBJ1-6
v_call: TRBV5-4
d_call: -
clone_size: few
cdr3_aa: CASTDLGAGGSNSPLHF
cdr3_nt: TGTGCCAGCACCGACCTTGGGGCGGGGGGCAGTAATTCACCCCTCCACTTT

j_call: TRBJ2-3
v_call: TRBV19
d_call: -
clone_size: -
cdr3_aa: CASSIGPRGATTDTQYF
cdr3_nt: TGTGCCAGTAGTATAGGGCCCCGGGGGGCCACCACAGATACGCAGTATTTT

j_call: TRBJ2-3
v_call: TRBV5-4
d_call: TRBD2
clone_size: -
cdr3_aa: CATNSGGRTDTQYF
cdr3_nt: TGTGCCACCAATAGCGGGGGCCGCACAGATACGCAGTATTTT

j_call: TRBJ1-5
v_call: TRBV30
d_call: -
clone_size: -
cdr3_aa: CAWSVSFNSNQPQHF
cdr3_nt: TGTGCCTGGAGTGTATCATTCAATAGCAATCAGCCCCAGCATTTT